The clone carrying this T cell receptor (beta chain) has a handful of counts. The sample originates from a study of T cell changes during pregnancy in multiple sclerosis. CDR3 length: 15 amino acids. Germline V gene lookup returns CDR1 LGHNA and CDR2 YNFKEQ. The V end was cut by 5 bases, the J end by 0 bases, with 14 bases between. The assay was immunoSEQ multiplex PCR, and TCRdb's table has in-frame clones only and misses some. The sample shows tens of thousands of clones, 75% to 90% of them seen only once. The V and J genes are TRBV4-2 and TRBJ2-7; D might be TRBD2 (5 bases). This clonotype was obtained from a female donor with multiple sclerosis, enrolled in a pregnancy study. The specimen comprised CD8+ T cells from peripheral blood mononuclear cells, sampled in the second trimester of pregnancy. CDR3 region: CASSAGRGSSYEQYF. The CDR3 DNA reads TGTGCCAGCAGCGCGGGCCGGGGAAGCTCCTACGAGCAGTACTTC.